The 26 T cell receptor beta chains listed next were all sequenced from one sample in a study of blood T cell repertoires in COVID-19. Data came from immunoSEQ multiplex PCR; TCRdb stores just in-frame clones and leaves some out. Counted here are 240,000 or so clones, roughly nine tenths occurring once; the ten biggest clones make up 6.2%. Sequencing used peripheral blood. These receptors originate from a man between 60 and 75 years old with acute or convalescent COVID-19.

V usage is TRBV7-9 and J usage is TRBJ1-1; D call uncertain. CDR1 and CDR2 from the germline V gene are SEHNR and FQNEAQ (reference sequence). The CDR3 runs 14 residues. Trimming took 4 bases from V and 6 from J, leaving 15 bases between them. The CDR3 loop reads CASSSQSGVAEAFF. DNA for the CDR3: TGTGCCAGCAGCTCCCAGAGCGGGGTAGCTGAAGCTTTCTTT.

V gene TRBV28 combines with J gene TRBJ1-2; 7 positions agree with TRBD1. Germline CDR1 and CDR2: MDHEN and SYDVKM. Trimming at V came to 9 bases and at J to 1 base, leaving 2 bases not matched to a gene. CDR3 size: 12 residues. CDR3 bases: TGTGCCAGTCAGGGGGATAACTATGGCTACACCTTC. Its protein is CASQGDNYGYTF.

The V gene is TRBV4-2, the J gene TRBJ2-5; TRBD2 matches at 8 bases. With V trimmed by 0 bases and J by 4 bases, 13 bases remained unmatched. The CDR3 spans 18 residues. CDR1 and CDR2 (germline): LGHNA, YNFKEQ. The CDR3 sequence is CASSQERAGGSHRETQYF. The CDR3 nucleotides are TGTGCCAGCAGCCAAGAGAGGGCGGGAGGAAGTCATAGAGAGACCCAGTACTTC.

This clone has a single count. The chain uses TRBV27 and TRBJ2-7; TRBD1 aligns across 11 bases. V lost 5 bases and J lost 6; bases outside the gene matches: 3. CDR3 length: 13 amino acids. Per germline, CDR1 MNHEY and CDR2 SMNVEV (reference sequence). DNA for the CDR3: TGTGCCAGCAGTCCCGGGACAGGGGGCGAGCAGTACTTC. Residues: CASSPGTGGEQYF.

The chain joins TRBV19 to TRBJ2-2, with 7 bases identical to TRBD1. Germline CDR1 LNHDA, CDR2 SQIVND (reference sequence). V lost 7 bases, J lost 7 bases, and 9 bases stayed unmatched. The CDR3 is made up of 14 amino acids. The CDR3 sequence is CASKGDRDHGELFF. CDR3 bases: TGTGCCAGTAAAGGCGACAGGGATCACGGGGAGCTGTTTTTT.

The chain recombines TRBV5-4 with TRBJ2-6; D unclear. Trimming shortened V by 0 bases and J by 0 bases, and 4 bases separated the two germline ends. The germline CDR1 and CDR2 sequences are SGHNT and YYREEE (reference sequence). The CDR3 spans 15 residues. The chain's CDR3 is CASSLGPSGANVLTF. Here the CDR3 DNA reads TGTGCCAGCAGCTTGGGGCCCTCTGGGGCCAACGTCCTGACTTTC.

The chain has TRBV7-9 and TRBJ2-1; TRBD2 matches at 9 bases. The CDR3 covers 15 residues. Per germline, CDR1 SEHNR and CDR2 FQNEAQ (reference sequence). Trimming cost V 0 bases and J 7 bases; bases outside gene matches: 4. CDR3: CASSLASGSRNEQFF. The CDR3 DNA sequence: TGTGCCAGCAGCTTAGCTAGCGGGAGTCGAAATGAGCAGTTCTTC.

This CDR3 reads CASSEMAPSQYF. The CDR3 DNA reads TGTGCCAGCAGTGAAATGGCCCCCTCGCAGTATTTT. V and J are TRBV2 and TRBJ2-3, with D uncertain. V was shortened by 2 bases and J by 10 bases, with 10 bases between the two germline ends. This CDR3 has 12 amino acids. Germline values: CDR1 SNHLY, CDR2 FYNNEI. The full variable domain, in which reference TRBV2 and TRBJ2-3 provide the parts outside the CDR3, is EPEVTQTPSHQVTQMGQEVILRCVPISNHLYFYWYRQILGQKVEFLVSFYNNEISEKSEIFDDQFSVERPDGSNFTLKIRSTKLEDSAMYFCASSEMAPSQYFGPGTRLTVL.

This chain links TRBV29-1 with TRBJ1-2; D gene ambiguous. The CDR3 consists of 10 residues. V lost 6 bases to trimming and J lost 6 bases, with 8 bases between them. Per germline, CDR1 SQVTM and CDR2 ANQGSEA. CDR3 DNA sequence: TGCAGCGTCGGGCGGGATGGCTACACCTTC. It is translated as CSVGRDGYTF. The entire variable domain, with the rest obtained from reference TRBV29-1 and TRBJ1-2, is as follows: SAVISQKPSRDICQRGTSLTIQCQVDSQVTMMFWYRQQPGQSLTLIATANQGSEATYESGFVIDKFPISRPNLTFSTLTVSNMSPEDSSIYLCSVGRDGYTFGSGTRLTVV.

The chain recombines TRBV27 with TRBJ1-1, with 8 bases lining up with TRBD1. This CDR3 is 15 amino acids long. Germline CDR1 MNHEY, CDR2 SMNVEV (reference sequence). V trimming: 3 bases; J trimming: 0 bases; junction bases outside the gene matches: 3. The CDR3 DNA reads TGTGCCAGCAGTTTGGGGACAGGAATGAACACTGAAGCTTTCTTT. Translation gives CASSLGTGMNTEAFF.

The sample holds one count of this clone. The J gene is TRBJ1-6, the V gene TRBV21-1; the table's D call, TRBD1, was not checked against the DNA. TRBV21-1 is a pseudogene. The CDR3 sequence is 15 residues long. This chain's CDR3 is CASSTRQYYNSPLHF. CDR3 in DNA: TGTGCCAGCAGCACCCGACAGTACTATAATTCACCCCTCCACTTT.

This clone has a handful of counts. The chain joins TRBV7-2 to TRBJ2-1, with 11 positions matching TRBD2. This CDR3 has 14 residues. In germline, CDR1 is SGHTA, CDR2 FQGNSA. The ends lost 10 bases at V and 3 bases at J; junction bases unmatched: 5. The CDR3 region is CATGLAGRYNEQFF. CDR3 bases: TGTGCCACCGGACTAGCGGGCCGCTACAATGAGCAGTTCTTC.

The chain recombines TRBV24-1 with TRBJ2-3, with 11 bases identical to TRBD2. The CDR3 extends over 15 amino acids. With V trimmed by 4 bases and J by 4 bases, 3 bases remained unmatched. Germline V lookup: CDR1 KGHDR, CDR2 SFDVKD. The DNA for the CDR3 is TGTGCCACCAGTGAGCTAGCGGGAGGTGCAGATACGCAGTATTTT. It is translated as CATSELAGGADTQYF.

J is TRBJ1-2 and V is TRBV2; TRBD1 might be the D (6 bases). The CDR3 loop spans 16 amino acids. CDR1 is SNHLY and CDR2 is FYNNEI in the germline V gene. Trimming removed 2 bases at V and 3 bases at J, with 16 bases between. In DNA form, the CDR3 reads TGTGCCAGCAGTGAATCGGGGGGGCCGTCGGACTATGGCTACACCTTC. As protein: CASSESGGPSDYGYTF.

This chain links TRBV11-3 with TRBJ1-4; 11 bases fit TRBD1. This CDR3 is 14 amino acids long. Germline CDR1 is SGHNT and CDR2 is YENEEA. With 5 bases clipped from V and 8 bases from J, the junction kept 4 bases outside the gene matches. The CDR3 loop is CASSERTGGEKLFF. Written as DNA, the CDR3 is TGTGCCAGCAGCGAGAGGACAGGGGGCGAAAAACTGTTTTTT.

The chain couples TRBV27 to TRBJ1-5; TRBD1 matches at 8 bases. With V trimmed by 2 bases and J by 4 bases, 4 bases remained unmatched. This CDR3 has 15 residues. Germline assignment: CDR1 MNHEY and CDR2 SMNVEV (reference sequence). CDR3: CASSLRWTGNQPQHF. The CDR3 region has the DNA TGTGCCAGCAGTTTACGTTGGACAGGGAATCAGCCCCAGCATTTT.

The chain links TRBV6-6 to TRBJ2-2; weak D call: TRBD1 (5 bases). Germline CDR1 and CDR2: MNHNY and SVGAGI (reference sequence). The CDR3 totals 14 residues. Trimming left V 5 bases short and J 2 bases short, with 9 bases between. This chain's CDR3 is CASSRGPNTGELFF. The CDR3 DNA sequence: TGTGCCAGCAGTAGGGGTCCTAACACCGGGGAGCTGTTTTTT.

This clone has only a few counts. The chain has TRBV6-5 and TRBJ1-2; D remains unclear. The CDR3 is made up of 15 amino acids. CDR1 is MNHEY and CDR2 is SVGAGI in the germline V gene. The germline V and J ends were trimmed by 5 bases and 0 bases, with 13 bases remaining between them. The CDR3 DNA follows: TGTGCCAGCAGTCAACCCGGGAGATCTAACTATGGCTACACCTTC. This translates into CASSQPGRSNYGYTF.

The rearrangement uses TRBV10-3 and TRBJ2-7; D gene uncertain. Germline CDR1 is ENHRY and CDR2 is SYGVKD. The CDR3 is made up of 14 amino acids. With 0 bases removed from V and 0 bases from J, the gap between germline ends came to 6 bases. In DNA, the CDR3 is TGTGCCATCAGTGAGTCTCCTAGCTCCTACGAGCAGTACTTC. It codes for CAISESPSSYEQYF.

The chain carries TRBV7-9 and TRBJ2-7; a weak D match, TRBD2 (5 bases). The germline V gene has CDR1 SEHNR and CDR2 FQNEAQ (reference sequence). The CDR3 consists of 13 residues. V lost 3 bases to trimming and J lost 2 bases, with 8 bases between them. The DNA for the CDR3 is TGTGCCAGCAGCTTGGACGGGACCTACGAGCAGTACTTC. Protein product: CASSLDGTYEQYF.

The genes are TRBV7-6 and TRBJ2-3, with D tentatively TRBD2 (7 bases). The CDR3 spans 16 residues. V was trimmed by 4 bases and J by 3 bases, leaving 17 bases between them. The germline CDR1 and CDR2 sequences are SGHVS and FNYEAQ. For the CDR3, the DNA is TGTGCCAGCAGCTCCCTCGGGGGGCAGGTGACAGATACGCAGTATTTT. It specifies CASSSLGGQVTDTQYF.

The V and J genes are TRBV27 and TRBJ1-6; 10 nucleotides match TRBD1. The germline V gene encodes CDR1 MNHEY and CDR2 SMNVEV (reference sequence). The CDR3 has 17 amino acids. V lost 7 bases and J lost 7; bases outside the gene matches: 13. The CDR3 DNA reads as TGTGCCAGCACTTCGAGGGGCCTGGGACAGGGGAATTCACCCCTCCACTTT. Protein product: CASTSRGLGQGNSPLHF.

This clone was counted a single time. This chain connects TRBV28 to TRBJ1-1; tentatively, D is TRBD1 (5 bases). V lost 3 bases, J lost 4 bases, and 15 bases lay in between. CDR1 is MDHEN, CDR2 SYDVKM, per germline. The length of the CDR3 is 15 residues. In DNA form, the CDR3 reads TGTGCCAGCAGTTTCCGGGTGGGGGGAAGCACTGAAGCTTTCTTT. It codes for CASSFRVGGSTEAFF.

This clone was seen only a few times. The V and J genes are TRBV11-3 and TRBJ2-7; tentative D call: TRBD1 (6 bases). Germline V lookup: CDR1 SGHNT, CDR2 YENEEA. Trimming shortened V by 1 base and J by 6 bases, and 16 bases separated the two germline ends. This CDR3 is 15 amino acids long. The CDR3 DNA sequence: TGTGCCAGCAGCTTAGGCCTGGGCAGGGGTGGCGAGCAGTACTTC. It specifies CASSLGLGRGGEQYF.

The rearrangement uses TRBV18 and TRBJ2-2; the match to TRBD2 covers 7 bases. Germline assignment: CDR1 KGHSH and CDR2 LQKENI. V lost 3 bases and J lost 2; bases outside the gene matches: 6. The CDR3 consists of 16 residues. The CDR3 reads CASSPIAGANTGELFF. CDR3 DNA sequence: TGTGCCAGCTCACCCATCGCGGGAGCAAACACCGGGGAGCTGTTTTTT.

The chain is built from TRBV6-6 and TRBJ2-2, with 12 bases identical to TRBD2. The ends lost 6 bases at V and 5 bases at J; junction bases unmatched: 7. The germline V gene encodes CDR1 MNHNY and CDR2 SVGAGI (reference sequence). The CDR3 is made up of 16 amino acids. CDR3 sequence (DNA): TGTGCCAGCAGGCTGTGGACTAGCGGGAAAACCGGGGAGCTGTTTTTT. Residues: CASRLWTSGKTGELFF.